This T cell receptor (beta chain) was recovered during a study of PD-1 blockade in mismatch repair-deficient tumors. On the study more broadly: All were previously treated, progressing patients with about 11 mismatch repair-deficient cancer types.

Mismatch repair deficiency was confirmed in all patients, by PCR or immunohistochemistry. The TCR-sequenced patients were a few responders to pembrolizumab. The CDR3 totals 16 residues. The trim removed 3 bases at V and 5 bases at J, leaving 9 bases unmatched. CDR1 is LNHNV, CDR2 YYDKDF, per germline (reference sequence). TCRdb's copy holds only in-frame clones and misses some; the assay was immunoSEQ multiplex PCR. This sample has about 130,000 clones, with about nine tenths found just once. Study-level results: Rapid post-treatment expansion, then contraction, generally preceding radiologic response, marked tumor-resident clones.

This clone has more than one count but fewer than ten. Antigen specificity is unknown. This TCR was recovered from an adult with mismatch repair-deficient cancer. The chain joins TRBV15 to TRBJ2-1; 8 bases are a match to TRBD2. Sequenced material: peripheral blood, taken approximately 69 weeks after starting pembrolizumab. The CDR3 protein is CATSSPYGGGHNEQFF. The DNA for the CDR3 is TGTGCCACCAGCAGTCCTTACGGGGGGGGCCACAATGAGCAGTTCTTC.